Following are 21 T cell receptor beta chains from one sample sequenced in a study of cytomegalovirus exposure and HLA in healthy donors. The PCR contained 60 Vbeta and 13 Jbeta primers. Repertoires were generated with immunoSEQ multiplex PCR, while TCRdb's copy carries only in-frame clones and drops some. The table includes 150,000 to 200,000 clones, more than 65% detected once. Sample: PBMCs. The receptors shown here come from a woman in her thirties in good health and CMV-seronegative.

The chain joins TRBV11-2 to TRBJ1-2; 11 nucleotides match TRBD1. V trimming: 5 bases; J trimming: 5 bases; junction bases outside the gene matches: 4. Germline CDR1 reads SGHAT; CDR2 reads FQNNGV. There are 14 residues in the CDR3. This CDR3 is CASSPGQGAYGYTF. Written as DNA, the CDR3 is TGTGCCAGCAGCCCCGGACAGGGGGCATATGGCTACACCTTC.

V and J are TRBV14 and TRBJ2-7, with TRBD2 as a possible D gene (5 bases). The V gene lost 1 base and the J gene lost 6 bases, with 7 bases spanning the gap. The CDR3 contains 12 residues. Germline V CDR1 and CDR2: SGHDN, FVKESK. The CDR3 sequence: CASSQAGVEQYF. In DNA, the CDR3 is TGTGCCAGCAGCCAAGCCGGGGTCGAGCAGTACTTC. The complete variable domain, with remaining parts taken from reference TRBV14 and TRBJ2-7, reads EAGVTQFPSHSVIEKGQTVTLRCDPISGHDNLYWYRRVMGKEIKFLLHFVKESKQDESGMPNNRFLAERTGGTYSTLKVQPAELEDSGVYFCASSQAGVEQYFGPGTRLTVT.

V usage is TRBV7-3 and J usage is TRBJ1-1; D gene uncertain. The V gene's germline CDR1 is SGHTA and CDR2 FQGTGA. The CDR3 is made up of 14 amino acids. V was clipped by 1 base and J by 5 bases, with 11 bases between them. CDR3 amino acids: CASSLRGGRTEAFF. The CDR3 DNA is TGTGCCAGCAGCTTAAGGGGAGGAAGGACTGAAGCTTTCTTT.

The count of this clone is one. The same CDR3 also results from other DNA sequences found in this sample. The V and J genes are TRBV7-9 and TRBJ2-1, with TRBD1 matching over 7 bases. The CDR3 runs to 14 residues. Trimming removed 7 bases from V and 4 bases from J; junction bases left unmatched: 7. From germline, CDR1 is SEHNR and CDR2 FQNEAQ (reference sequence). Written as DNA, the CDR3 is TGTGCCAGCAAAGTGGACAGGAATTACAATGAGCAGTTCTTC. Translation: CASKVDRNYNEQFF.

The chain has TRBV2 and TRBJ2-2; 9 bases match TRBD2. Germline V CDR1 and CDR2: SNHLY, FYNNEI. V shed 3 bases, J shed 5 bases, and the junction held 10 bases outside the gene matches. The CDR3 spans 17 residues. The CDR3 bases are TGTGCCAGCAGTGATCGGGCGGCGGGAGGGCGGACCGGGGAGCTGTTTTTT. Encoded protein: CASSDRAAGGRTGELFF.

This chain connects TRBV19 to TRBJ2-3; 14 bases are a match to TRBD2. Germline V gene lookup returns CDR1 LNHDA and CDR2 SQIVND (reference sequence). V was pared by 8 bases and J by 0 bases, with 7 bases of the junction left unmatched. CDR3 length equals 17 residues. DNA of the CDR3: TGTGCCAGTTCTGGGACTAGCGGGAGTTGGAGCACAGATACGCAGTATTTT. Residues: CASSGTSGSWSTDTQYF.

V usage is TRBV6-6 and J usage is TRBJ1-2; D is unresolved. Per germline, CDR1 MNHNY and CDR2 SVGAGI (reference sequence). The CDR3 has 12 residues. The V end lost 8 bases, the J end lost 8 bases, and 15 bases lay between the germline ends. CDR3 protein: CASLGLRAGYTF. In DNA, the CDR3 is TGTGCCAGCCTCGGACTCCGAGCCGGCTACACCTTC.

The V gene is TRBV6-6, the J gene TRBJ2-7, with D uncertain. Trimming left V 2 bases short and J 2 bases short, with 13 bases between. Germline V gene sequence: CDR1 MNHNY, CDR2 SVGAGI (reference sequence). This CDR3 has 15 residues. CDR3 region: CASSYGEAVPYEQYF. DNA of the CDR3: TGTGCCAGCAGTTACGGTGAGGCGGTTCCCTACGAGCAGTACTTC.

This chain connects TRBV29-1 to TRBJ2-7, with TRBD2 identical over 14 bases. Germline loops: CDR1 SQVTM, CDR2 ANQGSEA. With V trimmed by 7 bases and J by 4 bases, 3 bases remained unmatched. CDR3 length: 13 amino acids. The CDR3 DNA reads as TGCAGCGCCGGGACTAGCGGGAGTTACGAGCAGTACTTC. It encodes CSAGTSGSYEQYF.

The CDR3 nucleotides are TGTGCCTGGAGTTTAGGGGTCCGGTTGAACTATGGCTACACCTTC. Translation: CAWSLGVRLNYGYTF. The V gene is TRBV30, the J gene TRBJ1-2, with D maybe TRBD1 (5 bases). CDR1 GTSNPN and CDR2 SVGIG come from the germline V gene (reference sequence). The CDR3 loop spans 15 amino acids. V lost 2 bases and J 2 bases, leaving 15 bases between the germline ends.

The chain combines TRBV6-5 with TRBJ1-5; 9 bases map to TRBD1. The CDR3 runs 14 residues. V was pared by 6 bases and J by 7 bases, with 7 bases of the junction left unmatched. The V gene's germline CDR1 is MNHEY and CDR2 SVGAGI. The DNA for the CDR3 is TGTGCCAGCAGACCCGGACAGGGGAGGCAGCCCCAGCATTTT. This encodes CASRPGQGRQPQHF.

This chain links TRBV29-1 with TRBJ1-2; tentative D call: TRBD1 (5 bases). Per the germline V gene, CDR1 is SQVTM and CDR2 is ANQGSEA. This CDR3 contains 13 residues. Trimming shortened V by 5 bases and J by 4 bases, and 14 bases separated the two germline ends. This chain's CDR3 is CSVNLGRVYGYTF. CDR3 coding DNA: TGCAGCGTTAATCTAGGCAGGGTCTATGGCTACACCTTC. The variable domain in full, completed from reference TRBV29-1 and TRBJ1-2, reads SAVISQKPSRDICQRGTSLTIQCQVDSQVTMMFWYRQQPGQSLTLIATANQGSEATYESGFVIDKFPISRPNLTFSTLTVSNMSPEDSSIYLCSVNLGRVYGYTFGSGTRLTVV.

The CDR3 protein is CASSRDRRDTEAFF. CDR3 nucleotides: TGCGCCAGCAGCCGGGACCGGAGGGACACTGAAGCTTTCTTT. The V gene is TRBV4-3, the J gene TRBJ1-1; a weak D match, TRBD1 (5 bases). Germline values: CDR1 LGHNA, CDR2 YSLEER. V lost 4 bases, J lost 3 bases, and 12 bases lay in between. The CDR3 runs 14 residues.

The chain recombines TRBV2 with TRBJ2-7; maybe TRBD1 (6 bases). CDR1 and CDR2 (germline): SNHLY, FYNNEI. This CDR3 spans 16 amino acids. The V and J ends lost 4 bases and 1 base respectively, with 17 bases between them. CDR3 nucleotides: TGTGCCAGCAGTGGAGAGCCAGGACAGTTTTCCTACGAGCAGTACTTC. The encoded protein is CASSGEPGQFSYEQYF.

V usage is TRBV7-9 and J usage is TRBJ2-1; possibly TRBD2 for D (5 bases). Trimming took 5 bases from V and 0 from J, leaving 14 bases between them. Germline CDR1 reads SEHNR; CDR2 reads FQNEAQ (reference sequence). The CDR3 length is 16 residues. CDR3 DNA sequence: TGTGCCAGCAGCCCCGTGGGGAGAAGCTCCTACAATGAGCAGTTCTTC. Its translation: CASSPVGRSSYNEQFF.

In this sample, this clone turned up a few times. The chain has TRBV5-1 and TRBJ2-7, with 7 nucleotides matching TRBD2. Germline V CDR1 and CDR2: SGHRS, YFSETQ. The CDR3 has 14 residues. The trim removed 6 bases at V and 1 base at J, leaving 7 bases unmatched. CDR3 loop: CASTLGDYSYEQYF. The CDR3 region has the DNA TGCGCCAGCACCCTAGGGGACTATTCCTACGAGCAGTACTTC.

CDR3 bases: TGTGCCAGCAGCCCCCTTGCTAGCGGGCTTTACAATGAGCAGTTCTTC. Residues: CASSPLASGLYNEQFF. The chain carries TRBV9 and TRBJ2-1; 8 bases are shared with TRBD2. The CDR3 has 16 amino acids. CDR1 is SGDLS, CDR2 YYNGEE, per germline. V gave up 4 bases and J gave up 4 bases; unmatched junction bases: 10.

This clone was counted once. The CDR3 does not end in the conserved phenylalanine or tryptophan, so this is likely a read error. The chain joins TRBV5-4 to TRBJ2-7; 14 bases fit TRBD2. Germline V gene lookup returns CDR1 SGHNT and CDR2 YYREEE (reference sequence). The CDR3 totals 18 residues. V dropped 4 bases and J dropped 0; count of bases not matched to a gene: 9. The CDR3 sequence is CASSKGLAGVSASYEQYL. The CDR3 DNA follows: TGTGCCAGCAGCAAGGGACTAGCGGGGGTCTCCGCCTCCTACGAGCAGTACCTC.

V and J are TRBV5-4 and TRBJ2-7; TRBD2 matches at 11 bases. V was pared by 1 base and J by 3 bases, with 6 bases of the junction left unmatched. Germline V CDR1 and CDR2: SGHNT, YYREEE (reference sequence). The CDR3 has 16 amino acids. CDR3 DNA sequence: TGTGCCAGCAGCTTGCCTAGCGGGAGGCCCGACTACGAGCAGTACTTC. Its translation: CASSLPSGRPDYEQYF.

The chain links TRBV6-5 to TRBJ1-6, with D possibly TRBD1 on 5 matching bases. V lost 6 bases, J lost 9 bases, and 21 bases lay in between. This CDR3 is 16 amino acids long. Germline-derived CDR1 and CDR2 are MNHEY and SVGAGI. CDR3 bases: TGTGCCAGCAGCTACAGTAGGGGCCTATCAACTTCACCCCTCCACTTT. Encoded protein: CASSYSRGLSTSPLHF.

The chain uses TRBV19 and TRBJ1-1, with D unresolved. This CDR3 is 12 amino acids long. V lost 5 bases, J lost 10 bases, and 14 bases lay in between. From germline, CDR1 is LNHDA and CDR2 SQIVND (reference sequence). CDR3: CASSQLREGAFF. The CDR3 DNA sequence: TGTGCCAGTAGTCAGCTTCGGGAGGGAGCTTTCTTT.